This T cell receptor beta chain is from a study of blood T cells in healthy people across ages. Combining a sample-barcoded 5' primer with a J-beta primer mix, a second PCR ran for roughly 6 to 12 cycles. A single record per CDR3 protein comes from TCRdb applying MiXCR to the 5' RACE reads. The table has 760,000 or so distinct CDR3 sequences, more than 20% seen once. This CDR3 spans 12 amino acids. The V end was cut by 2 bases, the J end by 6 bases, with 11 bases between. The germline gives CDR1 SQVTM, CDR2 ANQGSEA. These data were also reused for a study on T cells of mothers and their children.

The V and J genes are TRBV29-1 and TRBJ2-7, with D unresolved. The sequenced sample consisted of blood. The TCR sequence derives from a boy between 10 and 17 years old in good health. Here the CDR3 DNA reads TGCAGCGTTGAAAGCGCCCCAGGCGAGCAGTACTTC. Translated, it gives CSVESAPGEQYF.